This entry is about one T cell receptor (beta chain). With 7 bases removed from V and 0 bases from J, the gap between germline ends came to 23 bases. Per germline, CDR1 MRHNA and CDR2 SNTAGT. CDR3 length equals 18 residues. This sample was included in a study of patients and donors after allogeneic stem cell transplantation. TCRdb independently ran MiXCR on the RT-PCR reads; one entry per CDR3 protein. Found here are roughly 880,000 distinct CDR3 sequences, around 17% of them singletons; the top ten hold around 6%. The receptor's source is a human donor who was either an allogeneic HSCT recipient or a stem cell or donor lymphocyte infusion donor (not recorded which). It is not recorded whose cells these are; they may come from a transplant donor. The rearrangement joins TRBV6-4 to TRBJ2-3; D may be TRBD2 (5 bases). The sample consisted of blood, either unsorted or a sorted T cell fraction (not recorded which). CDR3 DNA: TGTGCCAGCACTAGGAGCCGAGGGAGCACCACTAGCACAGATACGCAGTATTTT. This translates into CASTRSRGSTTSTDTQYF.